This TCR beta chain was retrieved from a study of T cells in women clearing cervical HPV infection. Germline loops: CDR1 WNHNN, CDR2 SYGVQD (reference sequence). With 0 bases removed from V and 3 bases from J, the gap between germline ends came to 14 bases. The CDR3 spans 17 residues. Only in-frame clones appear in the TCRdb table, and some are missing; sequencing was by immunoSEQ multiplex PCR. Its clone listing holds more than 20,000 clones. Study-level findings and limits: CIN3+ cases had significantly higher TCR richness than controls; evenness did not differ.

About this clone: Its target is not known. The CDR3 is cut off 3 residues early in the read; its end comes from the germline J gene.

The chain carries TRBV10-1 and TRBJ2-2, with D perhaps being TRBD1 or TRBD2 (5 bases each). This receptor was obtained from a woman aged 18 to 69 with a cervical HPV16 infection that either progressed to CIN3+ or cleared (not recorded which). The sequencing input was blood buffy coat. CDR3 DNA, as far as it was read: TGCGCCAGCAGTGAGTCGGAAGAGGGGTTGGACACCGGGGAG. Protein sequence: CASSESEEGLDTGE. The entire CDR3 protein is CASSESEEGLDTGELFF.